The clone carrying this TCR beta chain was recorded at least ten times. The antigen is unknown. This CDR3 contains 14 residues. Trimming stripped 5 bases from V and 3 bases from J, with 14 bases between. These data belong to a study of T cells in Graves' hyperthyroidism and ophthalmopathy. Template material for amplifying TCR beta CDR3 regions consisted of RNA transcripts. First-round RT-PCR of the TCR CDR3 relied on the HTBI primer set. MiXCR, run by TCRdb on the multiplex PCR reads, gives a single entry per CDR3 protein. The repertoire has about 720,000 distinct CDR3 sequences, less than 20% of them found once; the top ten carry approximately 8.4%. The study's findings and limits: Ophthalmopathy was predicted by the model a median of approximately 6.6 months ahead of onset.

This sequence joins TRBV12-3 or TRBV12-4 and TRBJ2-7; tentative D call: TRBD2 (5 bases). Sequences were obtained from blood. This clonotype originated in a man between 18 and 35 years old with Graves' hyperthyroidism. The CDR3 loop reads CASSPSAAGYEQYF. CDR3 nucleotide sequence: TGTGCCAGCAGTCCCTCAGCGGCCGGCTACGAGCAGTACTTC.